This T cell receptor (beta chain) was profiled in a study of T cell responses to AZD1222 COVID-19 vaccine (dated by TCRdb to about 2021). Broadly, across the study: TCR sequencing covered about 230 trial participants: 207 given two doses of AZD1222 and about 26 given two doses of MenACWY control vaccine. Trial participants were enrolled by age into 18-55, 56-69 and 70-plus year subgroups, with roughly 160, 29 and 62 TCR-sequenced participants respectively. The investigation overall reported the following: Spike-specific TCR breadth and depth rose significantly after two AZD1222 doses compared with day 0 and with MenACWY recipients. Most participants were white British and females outnumbered males, and the authors suggested that clonal diversity may have been underestimated. Because no samples from the day 14 peak response were available, repertoires could be characterized only after the peak T cell response. The whole spike protein was spanned by vaccine-associated CD4 TCRs, and dominant responses were seen in regions 160-218 and 743-854. In the small 56-69-year group, the increase in depth fell short of significance, most likely because of low power. Conclusions about previously exposed vaccinees are limited, since just 5 to 7 AZD1222 recipients were seropositive for SARS-CoV-2 at baseline. Reportedly, close to half of the unique spike-specific TCRs recognized epitopes lying outside the regions that are mutated in the B.1.351 and B.1.1.7 variants.

Deletion took 2 bases off V and 0 bases off J, with a span of 4 bases between the germline ends. The CDR3 numbers 13 residues from cysteine through phenylalanine. Only CDR3 DNA remains: 39 bases, in frame from the first base. Remarks on this clone: The antigen this receptor binds is unknown. No much larger clonotype is one base removed from it; base qualities were not supplied.

The time point label of this sample denotes: about 28 days (+/-7) after the second vaccine dose. AZD1222 recipients whose second dose came at about 4 weeks and those whose second dose came at about 12 weeks were combined into one group, since spike-specific TCR depth and breadth did not differ between the two schedules. Samples from vaccinated people were obtained from the UK trials COV001 and COV002, which included a single-blind randomized controlled phase 2/3 trial of AZD1222 (ChAdOx1 nCoV-19) in healthy adults. For TCRbeta chain sequencing, PBMC samples from trial participants were taken at day 0 and at day 28 after the second dose. The CDR3 regions of human TCRbeta chains were analyzed by immunosequencing. In the authors' own workflow: Repertoire TCRs were checked for matches against a reference library of SARS-CoV-2-specific TCRs that had been generated using the MIRA antigen-specificity platform. Breadth was defined as the fraction of unique TCRs that were SARS-CoV-2-associated, and depth was defined as the fraction of total T cells that were SARS-CoV-2-associated. Using the MIRA data, each spike-specific TCR was assigned both to the spike region to which the TCR was reactive and to a CD4 or CD8 class. Log10-transformed breadth and depth values were compared by one-way ANOVA with Sidak's multiple comparisons tests. The clones in this table, taken by TCRdb from immuneACCESS, are in-frame only. Not every clone is retained; where verified, under half of the shortfall comes from an unresolved V gene, and the cause of the rest is unknown. Clone size and V and J calls were adopted from that table, with D and trimming inferred from the DNA. This sample is represented by about 140,000 clones; 90% to 95% of them were singletons. Under 4.5% of the sample is in the top ten clones.

The chain employs TRBV12-3 or TRBV12-4 and TRBJ1-2; no D gene can be assigned with confidence. This TCR was sampled from an adult who received the AZD1222 COVID-19 vaccine. Sequences were derived from peripheral blood, sampled 28 days after the second AZD1222 dose. For the CDR3, the sequence is CASSLRANYGYTF. The sequenced DNA is TGTGCCAGCAGTTTAAGGGCTAACTATGGCTACACCTTC.